Below are 30 T cell receptor beta chains sequenced from a single sample in a study of blood T cell repertoires in COVID-19. Here immunoSEQ multiplex PCR was the method, and the copy in TCRdb shows in-frame clones only, minus some. The sample yields a few hundred thousand clones, around 87% seen once. Sequences were obtained from peripheral blood. The receptors stem from a woman in her twenties or thirties with COVID-19, enrolled during active disease.

The rearrangement links TRBV11-3 to TRBJ2-3; 7 bases align to TRBD1. The germline V gene has CDR1 SGHNT and CDR2 YENEEA. V was clipped by 5 bases and J by 0 bases; unmatched bases: 11. The length of the CDR3 is 17 residues. The CDR3 region is CASSLGTAQRSTDTQYF. Here the CDR3 DNA reads TGTGCCAGCAGCCTAGGGACAGCCCAGAGGAGCACAGATACGCAGTATTTT.

There are a few counts of this clone. This chain joins TRBV19 and TRBJ2-2; TRBD2 aligns across 12 bases. Per germline, CDR1 LNHDA and CDR2 SQIVND (reference sequence). V gave up 1 base and J gave up 0 bases; unmatched junction bases: 6. The CDR3 contains 19 residues. This CDR3 is CASSIGTSGDFANTGELFF. The CDR3 bases are TGTGCCAGTAGTATAGGGACTAGCGGGGATTTCGCGAACACCGGGGAGCTGTTTTTT.

The rearrangement links TRBV6-4 to TRBJ1-2; unclear D gene. In germline, CDR1 is MRHNA, CDR2 SNTAGT. V gave up 4 bases and J gave up 7 bases, with 10 bases separating them. This CDR3 spans 12 amino acids. The CDR3 is CASSGEMGGYTF. CDR3 coding DNA: TGTGCCAGCAGTGGGGAGATGGGTGGCTACACCTTC.

This chain joins TRBV30 and TRBJ1-1; no clear D gene. Trimming pared 4 bases from V and 4 bases from J, leaving 22 bases between. The germline gives CDR1 GTSNPN, CDR2 SVGIG (reference sequence). This CDR3 is built from 16 residues. The CDR3 DNA sequence: TGTGCCTGGACCCCGATAGTGGAGAGGGTGACCACTGAAGCTTTCTTT. This codes for CAWTPIVERVTTEAFF.

V and J are TRBV23-1 and TRBJ2-2; D is possibly TRBD1 (5 bases). TRBV23-1 is an ORF for which the function is uncertain. The CDR3 is 13 residues long. Trimming took 2 bases from V and 6 from J, leaving 7 bases between them. CDR3 in amino acids: CASSQRGAGELFF. The CDR3, as DNA: TGCGCCAGCAGTCAAAGGGGTGCCGGGGAGCTGTTTTTT.

In this sample, this clone turned up once. J is TRBJ2-3 and V is TRBV19, with 11 bases fitting TRBD2. J was trimmed by 4 bases and V by 7 bases; bases with no gene match: 10. The germline V gene has CDR1 LNHDA and CDR2 SQIVND (reference sequence). The CDR3 sequence is 16 residues long. The CDR3 region has the DNA TGTGCCAGTACCGCGTCCCTAGCGGGAGGCGCAGATACGCAGTATTTT. Its protein is CASTASLAGGADTQYF.

V and J are TRBV11-2 and TRBJ1-1; the D is unclear. Trimming cost V 1 base and J 1 base, with 7 bases left between them. Germline lookup yields CDR1 SGHAT and CDR2 FQNNGV. CDR3 length equals 14 residues. The CDR3 DNA reads TGTGCCAGCAGCTTAGTTGCAGGGAACACTGAAGCTTTCTTT. The encoded protein is CASSLVAGNTEAFF.

This chain links TRBV7-3 with TRBJ2-2; D not resolved. Germline V gives CDR1 SGHTA, CDR2 FQGTGA. The V end was cut by 0 bases, the J end by 3 bases, with 2 bases between. The CDR3 extends over 13 amino acids. CDR3 region: CASSLTDTGELFF. The CDR3 DNA is TGTGCCAGCAGCTTAACCGACACCGGGGAGCTGTTTTTT.

The chain joins TRBV25-1 to TRBJ2-3; 9 bases map to TRBD2. This CDR3 is 13 amino acids long. From germline, CDR1 is MGHDK and CDR2 SYGVNS. The J segment lost 1 base and the V segment lost 7 bases, leaving 0 bases of the junction unmatched. Written as DNA, the CDR3 is TGTGCCAGCACTAGCGGGGGCACAGATACGCAGTATTTT. Residues: CASTSGGTDTQYF.

This clone turned up a few times. This chain uses TRBV13 with TRBJ1-2, with D unresolved. CDR3 length: 11 residues. Germline V CDR1 and CDR2: PRHDT, FYEKMQ (reference sequence). Trimming took 4 bases from V and 8 from J, leaving 8 bases between them. The CDR3 loop reads CASSSHIGYTF. The CDR3 DNA follows: TGTGCCAGCAGCTCCCACATCGGCTACACCTTC.

This clone was detected only once. The chain employs TRBV6-5 and TRBJ1-4; D is unclear. The V gene's germline CDR1 is MNHEY and CDR2 SVGAGI. The CDR3 runs to 15 residues. Trimming removed 2 bases from V and 0 bases from J, with 7 bases in between. This chain's CDR3 is CASSYRRATNEKLFF. The DNA for the CDR3 is TGTGCCAGCAGTTACCGCCGAGCAACTAATGAAAAACTGTTTTTT.

This clone was detected only a few times. CDR3 in amino acids: CASSPDMGSGELFF. CDR3 bases: TGTGCCAGCAGCCCTGACATGGGTTCCGGGGAGCTGTTTTTT. J is TRBJ2-2 and V is TRBV14, with D hard to call. V dropped 4 bases and J dropped 6 bases, with 12 bases sitting between them. This CDR3 region has 14 residues. CDR1 and CDR2 (germline): SGHDN, FVKESK.

Note on this clone: Germline is not matched at one junction end, which may reflect a read error. The chain carries TRBV24-1 and TRBJ2-1; D may be TRBD1 (5 bases). Germline V gene lookup returns CDR1 KGHDR and CDR2 SFDVKD. This CDR3 has 17 residues. In DNA, the CDR3 is TGTGCCACCAGTGATTTGATCCAGGGTAACTCCCACAATGAGCAGTTCTTC. As protein: CATSDLIQGNSHNEQFF.

CDR3 sequence (DNA): TGTGCCAGCAGCTGGACAGGGGGCGATGAGCAGTTCTTC. It is translated as CASSWTGGDEQFF. This chain joins TRBV7-2 and TRBJ2-1; 11 positions match TRBD1. CDR1 SGHTA and CDR2 FQGNSA come from the germline V gene. Trimming took 4 bases from V and 8 from J; bases not matched to a gene: 1. The CDR3 is 13 residues long.

This chain connects TRBV4-1 to TRBJ1-2; a weak D match, TRBD1 (5 bases). CDR1 MGHRA and CDR2 YSYEKL come from the germline V gene. The germline V and J ends were trimmed by 0 bases and 4 bases, with 6 bases remaining between them. The CDR3 length is 13 residues. This CDR3 reads CASSQERGYGYTF. CDR3 DNA sequence: TGCGCCAGCAGCCAAGAAAGGGGCTATGGCTACACCTTC.

The J gene is TRBJ1-5, the V gene TRBV6-5; no firm D call. The CDR3 totals 14 residues. Germline values: CDR1 MNHEY, CDR2 SVGAGI. The V end lost 6 bases, the J end lost 7 bases, and 16 bases lay between the germline ends. The CDR3 nucleotides are TGTGCCAGCAGCTCGGACCGACTAAAGCAGCCCCAGCATTTT. Translated: CASSSDRLKQPQHF.

This sequence joins TRBV7-6 and TRBJ1-1; D is perhaps TRBD1 (6 bases). V was trimmed by 3 bases and J by 4 bases, leaving 12 bases between them. Germline CDR1 SGHVS, CDR2 FNYEAQ. CDR3 length: 14 residues. CDR3 bases: TGTGCCAGCAGCTTTGACATCAGGGGCACTGAAGCTTTCTTT. Its protein is CASSFDIRGTEAFF.

The chain has TRBV5-1 and TRBJ2-3; no reliable D call. The germline V and J ends were trimmed by 1 base and 2 bases, with 8 bases remaining between them. The germline V gene has CDR1 SGHRS and CDR2 YFSETQ. This CDR3 has 14 residues. CDR3 in DNA: TGCGCCAGCAGCTTGAGAGAACCCACAGATACGCAGTATTTT. It codes for CASSLREPTDTQYF. Full variable domain (rest looked up from reference TRBV5-1 and TRBJ2-3): KAGVTQTPRYLIKTRGQQVTLSCSPISGHRSVSWYQQTPGQGLQFLFEYFSETQRNKGNFPGRFSGRQFSNSRSEMNVSTLELGDSALYLCASSLREPTDTQYFGPGTRLTVL.

This clone was seen only a few times. The V and J genes are TRBV7-3 and TRBJ1-5; D possibly corresponds to TRBD1 (6 bases). Per the germline V gene, CDR1 is SGHTA and CDR2 is FQGTGA. V was cut by 4 bases and J by 5 bases, with 12 bases left in between. This CDR3 contains 14 residues. CDR3 sequence: CASSWDIRDQPQHF. The CDR3 DNA reads as TGTGCCAGCAGCTGGGACATTAGAGATCAGCCCCAGCATTTT.

V usage is TRBV7-9 and J usage is TRBJ2-5; 11 positions agree with TRBD1. The J segment lost 5 bases and the V segment lost 4 bases, leaving 9 bases of the junction unmatched. This CDR3 has 16 amino acids. Germline V CDR1 and CDR2: SEHNR, FQNEAQ (reference sequence). CDR3 residues: CASSSGTGGGRETQYF. In nucleotides, the CDR3 is TGTGCCAGCAGCTCAGGGACAGGGGGAGGCAGGGAGACCCAGTACTTC.

This chain uses TRBV5-1 with TRBJ2-5, with 7 bases that match TRBD1. Germline V lookup: CDR1 SGHRS, CDR2 YFSETQ. The CDR3 is 14 amino acids. Trimming removed 5 bases from V and 2 bases from J; junction bases left unmatched: 6. Here the CDR3 DNA reads TGCGCCAGCAGTACGGGCAGGGGGCAAGAGACCCAGTACTTC. Its translation is CASSTGRGQETQYF.

This clone turned up a few times. The V call is TRBV2, the J call TRBJ2-3; 8 nucleotides match TRBD1. From germline, CDR1 is SNHLY and CDR2 FYNNEI. With V trimmed by 7 bases and J by 4 bases, 10 bases remained unmatched. The CDR3 is 15 amino acids. CDR3 nucleotide sequence: TGTGCCAGCACTCTCCGGGACAGGTACCCAGATACGCAGTATTTT. Amino acids: CASTLRDRYPDTQYF.

The chain has TRBV2 and TRBJ2-5; a weak D match, TRBD2 (6 bases). V was shortened by 1 base and J by 1 base, with 13 bases between the two germline ends. This CDR3 region has 16 residues. Germline loops: CDR1 SNHLY, CDR2 FYNNEI. The CDR3 bases are TGTGCCAGCAGTGAAGTTGGGCTGGGGGGCCAAGAGACCCAGTACTTC. This translates into CASSEVGLGGQETQYF.

The chain links TRBV28 to TRBJ2-7; 8 bases agree with TRBD2. This CDR3 has 16 residues. Germline CDR1 is MDHEN and CDR2 is SYDVKM. Losses at the gene ends were 5 bases for V and 2 bases for J; bases not matched to a gene: 11. The chain's CDR3 is CASSPPGAGGPYEQYF. The CDR3 bases are TGTGCCAGCAGTCCCCCGGGGGCGGGAGGTCCCTACGAGCAGTACTTC.

The chain is built from TRBV19 and TRBJ1-5; no reliable D call. Germline values: CDR1 LNHDA, CDR2 SQIVND (reference sequence). Trimming cost V 5 bases and J 7 bases, with 15 bases left between them. The CDR3 runs to 14 residues. The CDR3 DNA reads TGTGCCAGTAGTCCCTGGGGAGAGGGACAGCCCCAGCATTTT. This translates into CASSPWGEGQPQHF.

The V gene is TRBV6-5, the J gene TRBJ1-1; the match to TRBD1 covers 7 bases. Per germline, CDR1 MNHEY and CDR2 SVGAGI. V shed 5 bases, J shed 4 bases, and the junction held 10 bases outside the gene matches. The CDR3 is made up of 15 amino acids. The CDR3 loop is CASSPDRASATEAFF. In DNA, the CDR3 is TGTGCCAGCAGTCCAGACAGGGCTTCGGCCACTGAAGCTTTCTTT.

V gene TRBV18 combines with J gene TRBJ1-1; 10 nucleotides align to TRBD1. The CDR3 extends over 15 amino acids. The V gene's germline CDR1 is KGHSH and CDR2 LQKENI. Trimming at V came to 4 bases and at J to 6 bases, leaving 8 bases not matched to a gene. CDR3 amino acids: CASSQPTGGFAEAFF. CDR3 bases: TGTGCCAGCTCACAACCGACAGGGGGCTTCGCTGAAGCTTTCTTT. The complete variable domain, with remaining parts taken from reference TRBV18 and TRBJ1-1, reads NAGVMQNPRHLVRRRGQEARLRCSPMKGHSHVYWYRQLPEEGLKFMVYLQKENIIDESGMPKERFSAEFPKEGPSILRIQQVVRGDSAAYFCASSQPTGGFAEAFFGQGTRLTVV.

The chain combines TRBV4-1 with TRBJ2-5; D perhaps matches TRBD1 (6 bases). The V gene's germline CDR1 is MGHRA and CDR2 YSYEKL. Trimming shortened V by 6 bases and J by 7 bases, and 18 bases separated the two germline ends. CDR3 length: 14 amino acids. This CDR3 reads CASSLGQPLGTQYF. DNA for the CDR3: TGCGCCAGCAGTCTCGGACAGCCTCTCGGGACCCAGTACTTC.

The rearrangement joins TRBV7-9 to TRBJ2-1; TRBD2 matches 9 bases. Germline CDR1 reads SEHNR; CDR2 reads FQNEAQ (reference sequence). The CDR3 is made up of 15 amino acids. The junction had 8 bases not matched to a gene; V was cut back by 6 bases and J by 5 bases. CDR3 coding DNA: TGTGCCAGCAGACCTTCGGGACTAGCTAACAATGAGCAGTTCTTC. Amino acids: CASRPSGLANNEQFF.

The sample holds one count of this clone. V usage is TRBV5-4 and J usage is TRBJ1-2; a possible D gene is TRBD1 (6 bases). Trimming cost V 0 bases and J 4 bases, with 10 bases left between them. There are 14 residues in the CDR3. CDR1 and CDR2 from the germline V gene are SGHNT and YYREEE (reference sequence). CDR3: CASSLEGVGYGYTF. In nucleotides, the CDR3 is TGTGCCAGCAGCTTGGAGGGGGTTGGCTATGGCTACACCTTC.